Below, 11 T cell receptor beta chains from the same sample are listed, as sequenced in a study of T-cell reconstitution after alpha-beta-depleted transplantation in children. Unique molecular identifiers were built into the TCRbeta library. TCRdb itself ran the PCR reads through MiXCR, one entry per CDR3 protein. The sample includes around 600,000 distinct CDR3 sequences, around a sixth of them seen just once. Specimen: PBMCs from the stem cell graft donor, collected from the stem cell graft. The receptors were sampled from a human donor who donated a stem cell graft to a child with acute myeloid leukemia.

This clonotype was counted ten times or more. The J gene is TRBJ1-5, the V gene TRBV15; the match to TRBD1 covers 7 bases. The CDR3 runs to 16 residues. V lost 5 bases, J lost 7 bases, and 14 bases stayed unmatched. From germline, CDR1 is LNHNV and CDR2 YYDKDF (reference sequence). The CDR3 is CATSGPGTAGSQPQHF. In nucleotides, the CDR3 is TGTGCCACCAGCGGACCAGGGACAGCTGGAAGCCAGCCCCAGCATTTT.

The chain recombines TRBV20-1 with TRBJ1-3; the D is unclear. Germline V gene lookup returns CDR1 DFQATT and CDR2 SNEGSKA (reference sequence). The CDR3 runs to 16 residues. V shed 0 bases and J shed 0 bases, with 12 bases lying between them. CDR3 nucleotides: TGCAGTGCTAGAGATCTGGGCAGTAACTCTGGAAACACCATATATTTT. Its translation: CSARDLGSNSGNTIYF.

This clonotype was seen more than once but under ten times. The CDR3 sequence is CATSDPGTGSQPQHF. As DNA, the CDR3 is TGTGCCACCAGTGATCCCGGGACAGGTTCTCAGCCCCAGCATTTT. The chain has TRBV24-1 and TRBJ1-5, with TRBD1 matching over 8 bases. The ends lost 3 bases at V and 6 bases at J; junction bases unmatched: 6. The germline V gene encodes CDR1 KGHDR and CDR2 SFDVKD. CDR3 length: 15 amino acids.

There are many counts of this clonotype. CDR3 loop: CASRFRGANQPQHF. CDR3 in DNA: TGTGCCAGCAGGTTCAGGGGGGCGAACCAGCCCCAGCATTTT. This chain connects TRBV12-3 or TRBV12-4 to TRBJ1-5, with 7 bases identical to TRBD1. The V and J ends lost 6 bases and 7 bases, in that order; junction bases with no gene match: 9. CDR3 size: 14 residues.

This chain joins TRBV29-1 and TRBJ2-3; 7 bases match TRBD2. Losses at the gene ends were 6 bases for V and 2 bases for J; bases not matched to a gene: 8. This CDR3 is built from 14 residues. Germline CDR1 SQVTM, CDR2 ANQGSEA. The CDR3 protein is CSVAERGPTDTQYF. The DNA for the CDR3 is TGCAGCGTGGCTGAGCGGGGCCCCACAGATACGCAGTATTTT.

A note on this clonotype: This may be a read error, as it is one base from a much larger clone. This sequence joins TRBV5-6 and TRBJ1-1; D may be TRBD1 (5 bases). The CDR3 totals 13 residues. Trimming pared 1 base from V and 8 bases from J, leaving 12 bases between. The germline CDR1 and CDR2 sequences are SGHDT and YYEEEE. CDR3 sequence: CASSLPGRGEAFF. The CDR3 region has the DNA TGTGCCAGCAGCTTGCCTGGGCGGGGGGAAGCTTTCTTT.

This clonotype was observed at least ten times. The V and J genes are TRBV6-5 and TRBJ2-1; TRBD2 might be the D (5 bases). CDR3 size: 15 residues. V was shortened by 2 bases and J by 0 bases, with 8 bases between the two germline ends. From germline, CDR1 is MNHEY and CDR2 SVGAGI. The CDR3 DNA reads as TGTGCCAGCAGTTACGGGGAGAGCTCCTACAATGAGCAGTTCTTC. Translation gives CASSYGESSYNEQFF.

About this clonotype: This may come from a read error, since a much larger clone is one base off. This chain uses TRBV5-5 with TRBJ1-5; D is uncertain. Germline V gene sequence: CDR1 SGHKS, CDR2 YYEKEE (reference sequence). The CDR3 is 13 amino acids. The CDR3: CASSLELDQTQHF. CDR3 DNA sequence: TGTGCCAGCAGCTTAGAATTAGATCAGACCCAGCATTTT. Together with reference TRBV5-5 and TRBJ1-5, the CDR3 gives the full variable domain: DAGVTQSPTHLIKTRGQQVTLRCSPISGHKSVSWYQQVLGQGPQFIFQYYEKEERGRGNFPDRFSARQFPNYSSELNVNALLLGDSALYLCASSLELDQTQHFGDGTRLSIL.

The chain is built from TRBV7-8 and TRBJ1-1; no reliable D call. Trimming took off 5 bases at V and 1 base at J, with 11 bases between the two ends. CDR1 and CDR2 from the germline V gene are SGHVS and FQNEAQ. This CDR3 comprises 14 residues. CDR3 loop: CASSPRAANTEAFF. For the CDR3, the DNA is TGTGCCAGCAGCCCTCGAGCAGCGAACACTGAAGCTTTCTTT.

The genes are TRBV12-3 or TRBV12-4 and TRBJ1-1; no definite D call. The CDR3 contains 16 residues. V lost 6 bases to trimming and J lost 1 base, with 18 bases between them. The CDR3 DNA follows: TGTGCCAGCAGCACCAGGTCGGGCGGGTGGAACACTGAAGCTTTCTTT. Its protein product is CASSTRSGGWNTEAFF.

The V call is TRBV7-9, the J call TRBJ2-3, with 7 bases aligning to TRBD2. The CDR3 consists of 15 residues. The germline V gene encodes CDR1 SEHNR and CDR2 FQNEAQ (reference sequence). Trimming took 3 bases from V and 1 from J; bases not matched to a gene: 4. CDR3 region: CASSFESGGTDTQYF. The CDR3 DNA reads TGTGCCAGCAGCTTCGAAAGCGGGGGCACAGATACGCAGTATTTT. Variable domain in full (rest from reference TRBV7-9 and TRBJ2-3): DTGVSQNPRHKITKRGQNVTFRCDPISEHNRLYWYRQTLGQGPEFLTYFQNEAQLEKSRLLSDRFSAERPKGSFSTLEIQRTEQGDSAMYLCASSFESGGTDTQYFGPGTRLTVL.